This record concerns one T cell receptor (beta chain) sequence. Its antigen remains unidentified. As for time point: peripheral blood 6 weeks after treatment start. This sample was taken from a study of PD-L1 blockade in urothelial cancer. Study summary: Patients commenced intravenous atezolizumab, 1,200 mg every 3 weeks, in the mid-2010s.

From germline, CDR1 is MDHEN and CDR2 SYDVKM. This CDR3 has 14 amino acids. V lost 7 bases, J lost 1 base, and 13 bases lay in between. This table comes from immunoSEQ multiplex PCR, and its TCRdb copy is limited to in-frame clones, with some not included. The sample lists approximately 93,000 clones, over 65% occurring once. Study-wide results and limits: Lower pretreatment blood TCR clonality, under the median, predicted better survival, researchers reported.

The V and J genes are TRBV28 and TRBJ2-5, with D perhaps matching TRBD1 (5 bases). This specimen was PBMCs, taken around atezolizumab (anti-PD-L1) treatment. This TCR came from an older man with urothelial cancer. CDR3 sequence reads: CASKQDTGQETQYF. CDR3 in DNA: TGTGCCAGCAAACAGGACACCGGCCAAGAGACCCAGTACTTC.